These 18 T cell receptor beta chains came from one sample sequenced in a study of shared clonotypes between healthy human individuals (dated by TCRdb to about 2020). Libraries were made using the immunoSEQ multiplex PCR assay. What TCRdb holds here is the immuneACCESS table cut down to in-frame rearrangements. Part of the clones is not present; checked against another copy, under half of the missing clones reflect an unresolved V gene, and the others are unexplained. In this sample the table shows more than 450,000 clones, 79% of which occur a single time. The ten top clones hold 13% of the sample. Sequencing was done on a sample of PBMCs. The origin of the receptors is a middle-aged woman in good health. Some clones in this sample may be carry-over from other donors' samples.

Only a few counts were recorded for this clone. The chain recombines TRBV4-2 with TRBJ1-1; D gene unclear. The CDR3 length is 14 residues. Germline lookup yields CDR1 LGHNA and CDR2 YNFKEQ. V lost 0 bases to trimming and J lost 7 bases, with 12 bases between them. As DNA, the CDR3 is TGTGCCAGCAGCCAAGATTCACCGTCCGATGAAGCTTTCTTT. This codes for CASSQDSPSDEAFF.

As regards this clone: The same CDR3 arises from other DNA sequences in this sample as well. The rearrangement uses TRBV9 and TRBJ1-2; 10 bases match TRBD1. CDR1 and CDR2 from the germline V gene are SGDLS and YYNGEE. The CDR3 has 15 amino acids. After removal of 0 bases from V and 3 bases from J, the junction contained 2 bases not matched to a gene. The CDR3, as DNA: TGTGCCAGCAGCGTAGCCGGGACAGGGGACTATGGCTACACCTTC. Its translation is CASSVAGTGDYGYTF.

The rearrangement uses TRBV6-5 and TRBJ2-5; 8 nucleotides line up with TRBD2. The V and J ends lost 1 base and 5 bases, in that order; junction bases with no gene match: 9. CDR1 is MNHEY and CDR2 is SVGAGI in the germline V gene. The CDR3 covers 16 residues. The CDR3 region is CASSYWGSGVGETQYF. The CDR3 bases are TGTGCCAGCAGTTACTGGGGTAGCGGGGTGGGGGAGACCCAGTACTTC.

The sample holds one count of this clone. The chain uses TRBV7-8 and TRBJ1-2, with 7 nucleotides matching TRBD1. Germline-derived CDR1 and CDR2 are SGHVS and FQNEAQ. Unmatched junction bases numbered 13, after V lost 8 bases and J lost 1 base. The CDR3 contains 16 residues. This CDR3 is CASRPQGGNNNYGYTF. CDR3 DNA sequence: TGTGCCAGCCGCCCCCAGGGGGGGAATAATAACTATGGCTACACCTTC.

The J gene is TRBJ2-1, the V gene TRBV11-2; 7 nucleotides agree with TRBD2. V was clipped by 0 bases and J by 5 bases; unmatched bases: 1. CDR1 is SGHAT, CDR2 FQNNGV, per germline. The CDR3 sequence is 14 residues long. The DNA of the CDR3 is TGTGCCAGCAGCTTAGATGGGGGGGACAATGAGCAGTTCTTC. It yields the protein CASSLDGGDNEQFF.

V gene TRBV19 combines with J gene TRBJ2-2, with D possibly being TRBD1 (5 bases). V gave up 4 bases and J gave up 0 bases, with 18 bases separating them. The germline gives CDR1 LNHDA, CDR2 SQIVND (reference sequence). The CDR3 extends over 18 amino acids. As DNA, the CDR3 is TGTGCCAGTAGTAGCCACCTGGGGCAGGTGACGAACACCGGGGAGCTGTTTTTT. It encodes CASSSHLGQVTNTGELFF.

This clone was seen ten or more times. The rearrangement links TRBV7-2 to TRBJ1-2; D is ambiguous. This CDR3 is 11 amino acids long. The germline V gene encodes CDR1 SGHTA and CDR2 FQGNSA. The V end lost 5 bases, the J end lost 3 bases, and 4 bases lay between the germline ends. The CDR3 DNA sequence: TGTGCCAGCAGCGATCACTATGGCTACACCTTC. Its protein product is CASSDHYGYTF.

CDR3 nucleotide sequence: TGTGCCAGCACCCCGACAACGAACACTGAAGCTTTCTTT. Residues: CASTPTTNTEAFF. This chain connects TRBV11-2 to TRBJ1-1; the D is unclear. Trimming took off 7 bases at V and 1 base at J, with 10 bases between the two ends. The CDR3 is 13 amino acids. Looked up from germline, CDR1 is SGHAT and CDR2 is FQNNGV.

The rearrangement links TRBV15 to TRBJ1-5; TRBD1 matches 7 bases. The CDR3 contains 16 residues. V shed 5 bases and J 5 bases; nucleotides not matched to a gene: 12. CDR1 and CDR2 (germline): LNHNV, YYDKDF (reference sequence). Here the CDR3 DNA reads TGTGCCACCAGCCCCGGGGGCACAGGGGATTATCAGCCCCAGCATTTT. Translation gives CATSPGGTGDYQPQHF.

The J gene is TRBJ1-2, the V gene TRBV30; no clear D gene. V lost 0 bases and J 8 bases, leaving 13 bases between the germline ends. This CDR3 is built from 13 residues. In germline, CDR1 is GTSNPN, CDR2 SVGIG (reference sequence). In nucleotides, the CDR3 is TGTGCCTGGAGTGTACTTCAACGAAGAGGCTACACCTTC. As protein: CAWSVLQRRGYTF.

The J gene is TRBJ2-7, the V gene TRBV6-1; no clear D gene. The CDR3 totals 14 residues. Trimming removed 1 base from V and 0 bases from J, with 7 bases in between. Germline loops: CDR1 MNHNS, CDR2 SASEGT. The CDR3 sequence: CASSEEGTSYEQYF. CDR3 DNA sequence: TGTGCCAGCAGTGAAGAGGGCACCTCCTACGAGCAGTACTTC.

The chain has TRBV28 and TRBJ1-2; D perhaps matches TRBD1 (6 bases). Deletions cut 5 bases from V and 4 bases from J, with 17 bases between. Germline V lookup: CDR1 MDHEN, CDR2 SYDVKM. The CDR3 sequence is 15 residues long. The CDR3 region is CASSNGGGASYGYTF. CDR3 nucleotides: TGTGCCAGCAGTAATGGTGGGGGCGCCAGCTATGGCTACACCTTC.

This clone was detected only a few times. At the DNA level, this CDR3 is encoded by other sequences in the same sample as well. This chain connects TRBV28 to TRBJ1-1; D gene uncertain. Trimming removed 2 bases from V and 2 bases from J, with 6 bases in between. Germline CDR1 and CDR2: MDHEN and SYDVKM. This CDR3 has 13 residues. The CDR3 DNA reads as TGTGCCAGCAGTTTAACCTCCAACACTGAAGCTTTCTTT. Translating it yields CASSLTSNTEAFF.

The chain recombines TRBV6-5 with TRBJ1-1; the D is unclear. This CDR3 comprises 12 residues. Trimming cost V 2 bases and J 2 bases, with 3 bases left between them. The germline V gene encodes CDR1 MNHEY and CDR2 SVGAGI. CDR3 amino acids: CASSYKNTEAFF. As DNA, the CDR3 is TGTGCCAGCAGTTACAAAAACACTGAAGCTTTCTTT.

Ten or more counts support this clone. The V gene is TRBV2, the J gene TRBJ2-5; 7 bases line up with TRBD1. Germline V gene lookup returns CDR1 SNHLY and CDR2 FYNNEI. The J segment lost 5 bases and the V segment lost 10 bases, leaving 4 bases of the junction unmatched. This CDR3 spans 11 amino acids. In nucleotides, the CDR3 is TGTGCCATACGGGACAGTGAGACCCAGTACTTC. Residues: CAIRDSETQYF.

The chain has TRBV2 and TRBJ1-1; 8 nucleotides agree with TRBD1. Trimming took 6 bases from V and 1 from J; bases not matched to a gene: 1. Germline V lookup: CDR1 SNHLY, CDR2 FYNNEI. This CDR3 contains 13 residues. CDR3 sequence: CASRTGGNTEAFF. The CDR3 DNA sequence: TGTGCCAGCAGAACAGGGGGGAACACTGAAGCTTTCTTT. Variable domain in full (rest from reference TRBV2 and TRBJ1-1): EPEVTQTPSHQVTQMGQEVILRCVPISNHLYFYWYRQILGQKVEFLVSFYNNEISEKSEIFDDQFSVERPDGSNFTLKIRSTKLEDSAMYFCASRTGGNTEAFFGQGTRLTVV.

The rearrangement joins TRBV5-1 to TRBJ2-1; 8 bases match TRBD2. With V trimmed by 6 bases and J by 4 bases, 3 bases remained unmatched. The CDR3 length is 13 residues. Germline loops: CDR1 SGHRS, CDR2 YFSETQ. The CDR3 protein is CASTKREYNEQFF. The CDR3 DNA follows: TGCGCCAGCACTAAGCGGGAGTACAATGAGCAGTTCTTC.

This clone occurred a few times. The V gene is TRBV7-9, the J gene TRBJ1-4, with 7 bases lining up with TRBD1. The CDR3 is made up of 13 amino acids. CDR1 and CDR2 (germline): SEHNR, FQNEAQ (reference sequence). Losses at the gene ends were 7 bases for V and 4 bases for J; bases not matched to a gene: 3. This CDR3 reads CASTRDSNEKLFF. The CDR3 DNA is TGTGCCAGCACCAGGGACAGTAATGAAAAACTGTTTTTT.